One and the same sample provided the 9 T cell receptor beta chains below, sequenced in a study of PD-1 blockade in mismatch repair-deficient tumors. Sequencing used immunoSEQ multiplex PCR; TCRdb keeps in-frame clones, though not all of them. The table includes over 13,000 clones, just over 85% detected once. Documented time point: identical approximately eleven-day culture without peptide (control). These TCRs are of unknown antigen specificity. Sequencing was performed on cells cultured in vitro, taken from a patient treated with pembrolizumab. The origin of the receptors is an adult with mismatch repair-deficient cancer.

This chain uses TRBV6-5 with TRBJ1-1, with TRBD1 matching 7 bases. The CDR3 is 13 residues long. Germline-derived CDR1 and CDR2 are MNHEY and SVGAGI. V lost 6 bases to trimming and J lost 7 bases; unmatched junction nucleotides: 8. The CDR3 DNA reads TGTGCCAGCAGACACCGGGACAGCTATGAAGCTTTCTTT. It encodes CASRHRDSYEAFF.

This rearrangement joins TRBV29-1 to TRBJ1-6; unclear D gene. Germline CDR1 reads SQVTM; CDR2 reads ANQGSEA. The CDR3 runs 13 residues. V was shortened by 4 bases and J by 7 bases, with 11 bases between the two germline ends. The CDR3 DNA follows: TGCAGCGTTGGAGAGCCGGGGAATTCACCCCTCCACTTT. Translated, it gives CSVGEPGNSPLHF.

V is TRBV18 and J is TRBJ1-5; D might be TRBD1 (6 bases). V was pared by 4 bases and J by 5 bases, with 12 bases between. Germline-derived CDR1 and CDR2 are KGHSH and LQKENI. The CDR3 loop spans 14 amino acids. The CDR3 region has the DNA TGTGCCAGCTCACTCGGTCGGGGGCATCAGCCCCAGCATTTT. Encoded protein: CASSLGRGHQPQHF.

This chain uses TRBV2 with TRBJ2-1, with 12 bases fitting TRBD2. Losses at the gene ends were 5 bases for V and 6 bases for J; bases not matched to a gene: 2. Germline CDR1 SNHLY, CDR2 FYNNEI. The CDR3 has 14 residues. The CDR3 nucleotides are TGTGCCAGCAGTTCTAGCGGGAGGGTCAATGAGCAGTTCTTC. Its protein product is CASSSSGRVNEQFF.

In its sample, this clone was seen a few times. The chain uses TRBV28 and TRBJ2-5; D unresolved. V lost 8 bases to trimming and J lost 5 bases, with 18 bases between them. This CDR3 has 14 amino acids. CDR1 is MDHEN, CDR2 SYDVKM, per germline. The CDR3 DNA follows: TGTGCCAGCGTCCATATCGGTGGCATTGAGACCCAGTACTTC. Translating it yields CASVHIGGIETQYF.

CDR3 nucleotide sequence: TGTGCCAGCAGTGATCTGGGACACCTGGGATTCACTGAAGCTTTCTTT. Translating gives CASSDLGHLGFTEAFF. The chain recombines TRBV25-1 with TRBJ1-1; TRBD1 is a possible D gene (6 bases). Germline V gives CDR1 MGHDK, CDR2 SYGVNS. The length of the CDR3 is 16 residues. Trimming left V 3 bases short and J 4 bases short, with 18 bases between. Drawing the rest from reference TRBV25-1 and TRBJ1-1, the complete variable domain is EADIYQTPRYLVIGTGKKITLECSQTMGHDKMYWYQQDPGMELHLIHYSYGVNSTEKGDLSSESTVSRIRTEHFPLTLESARPSHTSQYLCASSDLGHLGFTEAFFGQGTRLTVV.

The chain employs TRBV13 and TRBJ2-3, with a weak D call TRBD1 (7 bases). Trimming cost V 5 bases and J 1 base, with 16 bases left between them. The germline V gene has CDR1 PRHDT and CDR2 FYEKMQ (reference sequence). CDR3 length equals 16 residues. The CDR3 nucleotides are TGTGCCAGCAGCAGCCAGGGGGGTTTGGGCACAGATACGCAGTATTTT. This translates into CASSSQGGLGTDTQYF.

The chain links TRBV29-1 to TRBJ1-2, with D unresolved. Germline CDR1 and CDR2: SQVTM and ANQGSEA. The germline V and J ends were trimmed by 7 bases and 0 bases, with 9 bases remaining between them. The CDR3 runs 12 residues. CDR3 DNA sequence: TGCAGCGCCGCGGATTCTAACTATGGCTACACCTTC. It yields the protein CSAADSNYGYTF.

The chain employs TRBV7-9 and TRBJ1-4; 8 nucleotides match TRBD1. Germline assignment: CDR1 SEHNR and CDR2 FQNEAQ (reference sequence). The ends lost 5 bases at V and 8 bases at J; junction bases unmatched: 10. The CDR3 totals 15 residues. Here the CDR3 reads CASSGRTGWGEKLFF. The CDR3 coding sequence is TGTGCCAGCAGCGGAAGGACAGGGTGGGGAGAAAAACTGTTTTTT. The whole variable domain, remainder taken from reference TRBV7-9 and TRBJ1-4, is DTGVSQNPRHKITKRGQNVTFRCDPISEHNRLYWYRQTLGQGPEFLTYFQNEAQLEKSRLLSDRFSAERPKGSFSTLEIQRTEQGDSAMYLCASSGRTGWGEKLFFGSGTQLSVL.